This T cell receptor (beta chain) derives from a study of CD8+ T cells in alopecia areata. The treatment here: oral pan-JAK inhibitor, 5-10 mg twice daily. Extracted from the samples, RNA was reverse transcribed into cDNA to serve as the sequencing template. The method was immunoSEQ multiplex PCR; TCRdb's version includes in-frame clones alone and lacks a portion of them. Found here are under 300,000 clones, 60% of them singletons; the top ten hold roughly 0.93%. This clone was observed once. Its specificity is unknown. V gave up 1 base and J gave up 3 bases, with 12 bases separating them. The CDR3 has 14 amino acids. Germline V gene sequence: CDR1 GTSNPN, CDR2 SVGIG (reference sequence). Study observations and caveats: On tofacitinib, scalp clonality and expanded CD8+ clones among top 100 fell significantly. Besides other cells, scalp samples also yield sequences of resident alphabeta T cells from normal skin.

This chain uses TRBV30 with TRBJ1-2; D perhaps matches TRBD1 (6 bases). The source was CD4+ T cells sorted from blood, collected between weeks 51 and 54, from a patient treated with tofacitinib. The clonotype comes from a human donor with alopecia areata. CDR3 amino acids: CAWSAAGAYYGYTF. As DNA, the CDR3 is TGTGCCTGGAGTGCGGCAGGGGCGTACTATGGCTACACCTTC.